This record concerns one TCR beta chain sequence. Its antigen is unidentified. The CDR3 consists of 13 residues. The V end lost 5 bases, the J end lost 4 bases, and 12 bases lay between the germline ends. Germline loops: CDR1 SGHNT, CDR2 YENEEA. Investigators reverse transcribed all isolated RNA, so they sequenced expressed TCRB transcripts. TCRdb's table, derived via immunoSEQ multiplex PCR, lists solely in-frame clones and lacks some. The sample records some 900,000 clones, roughly 15% being singletons. These data belong to a study of beta chain features in type 1 diabetes. Study as a whole: In all, 107,917,701 sorted cells from all samples were analyzed.

Study-level points and caveats: Individuals with type 1 diabetes displayed fewer insertions and more deletions at VDJ junctions.

The sequence came from a woman younger than 35 in good health. The sample comprised naive CD4+ T cells from blood. The V and J genes are TRBV11-3 and TRBJ2-7; D is uncertain. CDR3 residues: CASSPDGGYEQYF. CDR3 sequence (DNA): TGTGCCAGCAGCCCCGATGGTGGATACGAGCAGTACTTC.